This is a list of T cell receptor beta chains from one sample in a study of human T cells and chemical hapten exposure. TCRdb called the RACE reads again in MiXCR, with one record for every CDR3 protein. The table has approximately 72,000 distinct CDR3 sequences, around 10% seen once. The material sequenced was whole blood, taken in connection with sensitization to the hapten diphenylcyclopropenone (DPC). The source is a woman aged 45-65 years with alopecia areata. Some clones in this sample may be carry-over from other donors' samples. Both conserved end residues are trimmed from each CDR3.

TRBV20-1	TRBJ2-1	SARSLSGVRQIDEQF
TRBV19	TRBJ2-3	ASSIGQGRTDTQY
TRBV7-6	TRBJ2-1	ASSQSGGRSYNEQF
TRBV7-3	TRBJ1-1	ASSPSGYTEAF
TRBV4-3	TRBJ1-4	ASSQAPEGSNEKLF
TRBV3-1	TRBJ2-3	ASSHQGGTDTQY
TRBV18	TRBJ2-5	ASSQLAGADETQY
TRBV24-1	TRBJ2-1	ATSDFNNEQF
TRBV7-9	TRBJ2-1	ASSPPSLAGGPNEQF
TRBV14	TRBJ2-1	ASSLKRGGSYNEQF
TRBV29-1	TRBJ2-7	SVERGYEQY
TRBV7-2	TRBJ2-7	ASSTGTERQY
TRBV6-2/TRBV6-3	TRBJ2-3	AIRDSSTDTQY
TRBV29-1	TRBJ2-2	SVARGTGELF
TRBV4-1	TRBJ2-1	ASSLSEGFDEQF
TRBV6-6	TRBJ1-3	ASWPDGYSGNTIY
TRBV28	TRBJ1-2	ASSGTGALNYGYT
TRBV5-1	TRBJ2-7	ASSWAESRDEQY
TRBV6-2/TRBV6-3	TRBJ1-1	ASTNNVNTEAF
TRBV28	TRBJ2-3	ATRDSSSTDTQY
TRBV20-1	TRBJ1-1	SAPVQNTEAF
TRBV5-1	TRBJ2-1	ASSLIAGSYNEQF
TRBV28	TRBJ2-3	ASSSGGRTDTQY
TRBV20-1	TRBJ2-6	SAGTGSAGANVLT
TRBV11-1	TRBJ1-2	ASSFDGYYGYT
TRBV29-1	TRBJ1-1	SACKAAENTEAF
TRBV6-6	TRBJ1-1	ASSPSENTEAF
TRBV28	TRBJ1-4	ASSLGTGGIEKLF
TRBV18	TRBJ1-6	ASSPRDSENSPLH
TRBV5-1	TRBJ1-4	ASFHGSSTNEKLF
TRBV6-4	TRBJ2-1	ASSDLVSSSYNEQF
TRBV20-1	TRBJ2-5	SARDVWQGETQY
TRBV18	TRBJ2-3	ASSPRSRGGTDTQY
TRBV28	TRBJ1-5	ASSRSNQPQH
TRBV20-1	TRBJ1-1	SARETGGNSLEAF
TRBV28	TRBJ2-7	ASSLLAKYEQY
TRBV28	TRBJ1-2	ASSFTGRGPYGYT
TRBV6-2/TRBV6-3	TRBJ2-7	ASSPGHLSSYEQY
TRBV28	TRBJ1-3	ASSPEATGNTIY
TRBV3-1	TRBJ1-1	ASSPRDSHTLAAEAF
TRBV6-2/TRBV6-3	TRBJ2-5	ASRPRDSQETQY
TRBV18	TRBJ1-6	ASSPATDSPLH
TRBV7-9	TRBJ2-5	ASIPQSGGRETQY
TRBV5-1	TRBJ2-1	ATSVGKDNEQF
TRBV5-1	TRBJ2-5	ASTDPGSQTQY
TRBV5-6	TRBJ2-7	ASSLTRIRSYEQY
TRBV11-2	TRBJ2-7	ASSLTKEQY
TRBV7-3	TRBJ2-2	ASEAGPNTGELF
TRBV5-1	TRBJ2-3	ASSLGQGVTDTQY
TRBV10-3	TRBJ1-1	AITREAGAGTEAF
TRBV28	TRBJ2-3	ASSLQLAGDYTQY
TRBV24-1	TRBJ2-2	ATSVVAGGVNTGELF
TRBV6-2/TRBV6-3	TRBJ1-2	ASSYPRTVPPGYT
TRBV19	TRBJ1-6	ASSTWSSYNSPLH
TRBV9	TRBJ1-2	ASSKYGYT
TRBV12-3/TRBV12-4	TRBJ1-4	ASIRQGAGEKLF
TRBV6-1	TRBJ1-5	ASSHSRDRVKAQH
TRBV11-3	TRBJ1-1	ASSSGPGMKAF
TRBV11-2	TRBJ1-2	ASSNRAGTVYGYT
TRBV5-4	TRBJ2-2	ASSRQGINTGELF